Below are 9 T cell receptor beta chains sequenced from a single sample in a study of cytomegalovirus exposure and HLA in healthy donors. Researchers ran the PCR with 60 Vbeta and 13 Jbeta primers. Sequencing used immunoSEQ multiplex PCR; TCRdb keeps in-frame clones, though not all of them. The data hold 180,000 or so clones, with 65% to 85% observed a single time. Sequenced input: PBMCs. The receptors here all came from a female donor in good health and CMV-seronegative.

J is TRBJ2-7 and V is TRBV27; TRBD2 matches at 11 bases. With V trimmed by 4 bases and J by 0 bases, 8 bases remained unmatched. Germline V gene data show CDR1 as MNHEY and CDR2 as SMNVEV (reference sequence). The CDR3 is made up of 17 amino acids. The CDR3 is CASSSPTSGTFSYEQYF. The DNA of the CDR3 is TGTGCCAGCAGTTCACCGACTAGCGGGACCTTCTCCTACGAGCAGTACTTC.

The chain couples TRBV27 to TRBJ1-1; 10 bases agree with TRBD1. This CDR3 is 13 amino acids long. The V and J ends lost 6 bases and 5 bases, in that order; junction bases with no gene match: 3. Germline V gives CDR1 MNHEY, CDR2 SMNVEV (reference sequence). CDR3 in DNA: TGTGCCAGCAGCTGGGACAGGGGAACTGAAGCTTTCTTT. Translation: CASSWDRGTEAFF.

The V call is TRBV9, the J call TRBJ1-4; no clear D. V lost 0 bases, J lost 4 bases, and 19 bases lay in between. This CDR3 has 18 amino acids. Germline CDR1 and CDR2: SGDLS and YYNGEE. The CDR3 loop is CASSVEPGLREGNEKLFF. CDR3 in DNA: TGTGCCAGCAGCGTAGAGCCAGGATTAAGAGAAGGTAATGAAAAACTGTTTTTT.

This clone came up a few times. The CDR3 spells CASSTYYEQYF. CDR3 nucleotide sequence: TGTGCCAGCAGCACATACTACGAGCAGTACTTC. The chain links TRBV7-9 to TRBJ2-5; D is undetermined. With the DNA end fitting TRBJ2-7 better, the J assignment may be wrong. CDR3 length: 11 residues. The germline gives CDR1 SEHNR, CDR2 FQNEAQ (reference sequence).

V is TRBV5-1 and J is TRBJ2-1, with TRBD1 as a possible D gene (6 bases). CDR1 and CDR2 (germline): SGHRS, YFSETQ. The CDR3 is 16 amino acids. Trimming shortened V by 3 bases and J by 2 bases, and 15 bases separated the two germline ends. Here the CDR3 DNA reads TGCGCCAGCAGCTCACAACCGGGACATACCTACAATGAGCAGTTCTTC. This gives the protein CASSSQPGHTYNEQFF. Full variable domain (missing parts from reference TRBV5-1 and TRBJ2-1): KAGVTQTPRYLIKTRGQQVTLSCSPISGHRSVSWYQQTPGQGLQFLFEYFSETQRNKGNFPGRFSGRQFSNSRSEMNVSTLELGDSALYLCASSSQPGHTYNEQFFGPGTRLTVL.

Only one count was recorded for this clone. This chain joins TRBV2 and TRBJ1-1; possible D gene TRBD1, 5 bases. Between the trimmed V and J ends, which lost 5 bases and 3 bases, there was a span of 16 bases. The V gene's germline CDR1 is SNHLY and CDR2 FYNNEI. CDR3 size: 15 residues. The CDR3 sequence: CASSRAGYVDTEAFF. CDR3 coding DNA: TGTGCCAGCAGTCGGGCAGGGTACGTGGACACTGAAGCTTTCTTT.

This chain's CDR3 is CAWSPRISYNSPLHF. DNA of the CDR3: TGTGCCTGGAGTCCCAGGATCTCCTATAATTCACCCCTCCACTTT. The gene calls are TRBV30 and TRBJ1-6, with D unclear. V was trimmed by 2 bases and J by 0 bases, leaving 8 bases between them. CDR3 length equals 15 residues. Germline V gene lookup returns CDR1 GTSNPN and CDR2 SVGIG (reference sequence).

CDR3 region: CASSAGTGVLHYEQYF. CDR3 sequence (DNA): TGCGCCAGCAGCGCCGGGACAGGGGTTCTCCACTACGAGCAGTACTTC. This chain links TRBV5-1 with TRBJ2-7, with 10 bases matching TRBD1. The germline V gene has CDR1 SGHRS and CDR2 YFSETQ. The CDR3 consists of 16 residues. Unmatched junction bases numbered 10, after V lost 4 bases and J lost 3 bases.

The V gene is TRBV11-1, the J gene TRBJ2-7; 11 bases agree with TRBD2. CDR3 length equals 15 residues. Germline V gene data show CDR1 as SGHAT and CDR2 as FQDESV (reference sequence). The V gene end was trimmed by 2 bases and the J gene end by 6 bases; junction bases not matched to a gene: 6. The DNA for the CDR3 is TGTGCCAGCAGCTTAACTAGCGGGAGCTCCCGCGAGCAGTACTTC. Amino acid sequence: CASSLTSGSSREQYF.